The clone carrying this TCR beta chain was recorded many times. Its cognate antigen is unknown. The sample is drawn from a study of T cells in Graves' hyperthyroidism and ophthalmopathy. Across the whole study: The blood sample was taken at first diagnosis, before treatment began. Study outcomes and limitations: Most thyroid clonotypes that were expanded above 0.001 also turned up in blood.

TCR beta CDR3 sequences were amplified from RNA transcripts. Researchers ran a first-round RT-PCR on the TCR CDR3 using the HTBI primer set. TCRdb passed the multiplex PCR reads through MiXCR, listing each CDR3 protein once. The sample includes roughly 290,000 distinct CDR3 sequences, roughly 15% seen only once; the top ten take approximately 7.9%. The authors deemed Graves' hyperthyroidism stable absent ophthalmopathy progression within 18 months. Newly diagnosed hyperthyroidism, duration under 2 months, in patients aged 18 to 65. Trimming removed 6 bases from V and 6 bases from J; junction bases left unmatched: 5. The CDR3 loop spans 13 amino acids. The germline V gene encodes CDR1 SQVTM and CDR2 ANQGSEA.

The receptor was isolated from a woman aged 40 to 49 with Graves' hyperthyroidism. The material sequenced was blood. The chain employs TRBV29-1 and TRBJ1-4, with 9 positions matching TRBD1. The DNA of the CDR3 is TGCAGCGTACTACAGGGGGCGGATGAAAAACTGTTTTTT. Protein sequence: CSVLQGADEKLFF.